Listed below are T cell receptor beta chains from one sample, sequenced in a study of cytomegalovirus exposure and HLA in healthy donors. This table comes from immunoSEQ multiplex PCR, and its TCRdb copy is limited to in-frame clones, with some not included. Of just under 250,000 clones in the sample, roughly 82% were seen once. Source material: PBMCs. These receptors all stem from a woman aged 40 to 50 in good health and CMV-seropositive. The CDR3 runs from the conserved cysteine through the conserved F or W. Fields, in order: clone size, D gene, J gene, V gene, CDR3 DNA, CDR3 protein. A D gene is named only where the DNA matches it firmly. Not all rows give a size; the values are once, few, many and, for expanded clones, a class.

>.|.|TRBJ2-1|TRBV11-3
TGTGCCAGCAGCTTAGCTAACTACAATGAGCAGTTCTTC
CASSLANYNEQFF
>.|.|TRBJ2-3|TRBV5-4
TGTGCCAGCAGCTTAGGGACAAGAGGGACAGATACGCAGTATTTT
CASSLGTRGTDTQYF
>.|TRBD2|TRBJ2-3|TRBV7-6
TGTGCCAGCAGCTCGGAACTAGCGGGGGTTTCAGATACGCAGTATTTT
CASSSELAGVSDTQYF
>.|.|TRBJ1-4|TRBV11-3
TGTGCCAGCAGCCCTGACACCACCGAAAAACTGTTTTTT
CASSPDTTEKLFF
>.|TRBD2|TRBJ2-2|TRBV2
TGTGCCAGCAGTAGGACTAGCGGGAGTAGGGAGACCGGGGAGCTGTTTTTT
CASSRTSGSRETGELFF
>.|.|TRBJ2-5|TRBV6-4
TGTGCCAGCAGTGCAAACAGCCAAGAGACCCAGTACTTC
CASSANSQETQYF
>.|TRBD1|TRBJ1-6|TRBV27
TGTGCCAGCGGATACAGGGGCGGTTCACCCCTCCACTTT
CASGYRGGSPLHF
>.|.|TRBJ1-3|TRBV7-2
TGTGCCAGCAGCTTAGCGTTCGACAAAACCATATATTTT
CASSLAFDKTIYF
>.|.|TRBJ2-3|TRBV10-3
TGTGCCATCGGGCGGGATCCCACTAGCACAGATACGCAGTATTTT
CAIGRDPTSTDTQYF
>.|TRBD2|TRBJ2-1|TRBV6-5
TGTGCCAGCAGACCCGATAGCGGGAGGGGTGAGGAGCAGTTCTTC
CASRPDSGRGEEQFF
>once|TRBD1|TRBJ2-7|TRBV2
TGTGCCAGCAGGTTTAAGGACAGGGTCGACGAGCAGTACTTC
CASRFKDRVDEQYF
>once|.|TRBJ2-2|TRBV11-2
TGTGCCAGCACCTATCGACATCCCAGGGGCTTGAACACCGGGGAGCTGTTTTTT
CASTYRHPRGLNTGELFF
>.|TRBD1|TRBJ1-1|TRBV2
TGTGCCGGATCCCGGACAGGGAACACTGAAGCTTTCTTT
CAGSRTGNTEAFF
>.|.|TRBJ2-1|TRBV14
TGTGCCAGCAGCCATGCGGGGAACTACAATGAGCAGTTCTTC
CASSHAGNYNEQFF
>few|TRBD1|TRBJ2-5|TRBV30
TGTGCCCGAAGGTCCCGGGACAGGGTTTATGAGACCCAGTACTTC
CARRSRDRVYETQYF
>.|.|TRBJ2-5|TRBV7-2
TGTGCCAGCAGCTTCAGCTTCAGCGGAGGCCAAGAGACCCAGTACTTC
CASSFSFSGGQETQYF
>.|TRBD2|TRBJ2-7|TRBV30
TGTGCCTGGAGTAGCGGGAGGGCCGGGTACTTC
CAWSSGRAGYF
>once|.|TRBJ1-1|TRBV10-3
TGTGCCCCCACAGAAGGAGGCGCTGAAGCTTTCTTT
CAPTEGGAEAFF